This is a list of T cell receptor beta chains from one sample in a study of cytomegalovirus exposure and HLA in healthy donors. Clones were read by immunoSEQ multiplex PCR, and TCRdb kept only the in-frame ones, dropping some. The sample carries some 120,000 clones, about 86% recorded once. Sequencing was done on a sample of PBMCs. The source of these receptors is a woman aged 25 to 45 in good health and CMV-seronegative. Each CDR3 is given with its conserved first and last residue. The D gene is left open where the match is weak. Clone size appears in some rows only: once, few, many, or a class for an expanded clone.

CDR3nt	CDR3aa	d_gene	abundance	v_gene	j_gene
TGTGCCAGCAGTTCTCCGGCTAGCGGGAGTTTCGACGAGCAGTACTTC	CASSSPASGSFDEQYF	TRBD2	NA	TRBV28	TRBJ2-7
TGCGCCAGCAGCCCGGCGACAGGGCCCAATGAGCAGTTCTTC	CASSPATGPNEQFF	TRBD1	NA	TRBV5-1	TRBJ2-1
TGTGCCAGCAGTTACAGGTACCCGAACTTCTATGGCTACACCTTC	CASSYRYPNFYGYTF	NA	NA	TRBV28	TRBJ1-2
TGTGCCAGCAGTGCCGAACTAGCGAAGGGTCAAGAGACCCAGTACTTC	CASSAELAKGQETQYF	TRBD2	NA	TRBV2	TRBJ2-5
TGTGCCAGCAGCGTTACAGGGGGACCGACAGATACGCAGTATTTT	CASSVTGGPTDTQYF	TRBD1	NA	TRBV9	TRBJ2-3
TGTGCCAGCAGCCGGGACAGGGATGCCTACGAGCAGTACTTC	CASSRDRDAYEQYF	TRBD1	few	TRBV4-2	TRBJ2-7
TGTGCCAGCAGCGGGTACGGGTCCTACGAGCAGTACTTC	CASSGYGSYEQYF	NA	NA	TRBV5-4	TRBJ2-7
TGTGCCATCAGCGAGTCGGGCATATCCGAGCAGTACTTC	CAISESGISEQYF	NA	NA	TRBV10-3	TRBJ2-7
TGCGCCAGCAGCGGAACCGGGACTACAGGTGATACGCAGTATTTT	CASSGTGTTGDTQYF	TRBD2	NA	TRBV5-1	TRBJ2-3
TGCGCCAGCAGCTTTGGGACTGGACAGGGGAGAGCGAACACTGAGGCTTTCTTT	CASSFGTGQGRANTEAFF	TRBD1	NA	TRBV5-1	TRBJ1-1
TGTGCCAGCGATACAGGGTCTGCTGGAAACACCATATATTTT	CASDTGSAGNTIYF	NA	NA	TRBV6-1	TRBJ1-3
TGTGCCAGCTATTCTCCGGGACAGGGGACCTACGAGCAGTACTTC	CASYSPGQGTYEQYF	TRBD1	NA	TRBV6-1	TRBJ2-7
TGCGCCAGCAGGGGCGGGAGCACAGATACGCAGTATTTT	CASRGGSTDTQYF	NA	NA	TRBV4-1	TRBJ2-3
TGTGCCAGCAGTTATAATGCGGGCGGGTACGAGCAGTACTTC	CASSYNAGGYEQYF	NA	NA	TRBV6-5	TRBJ2-7
TGTGCCAGCAGTTTATCTACCCACTCCTACGAGCAGTACTTC	CASSLSTHSYEQYF	NA	few	TRBV27	TRBJ2-7
TGCGCCAGCAGCTTGGCAGGGGAGTGGGCCTACGAGCAGTACTTC	CASSLAGEWAYEQYF	NA	NA	TRBV5-1	TRBJ2-7
TGTGCCAGCAGCTTGCGAGGGGGCGCAGAGACCCAGTACTTC	CASSLRGGAETQYF	TRBD1	NA	TRBV7-2	TRBJ2-5
TGTGCCAGCAGTGACGACGGGCAGGGGCTTGGCTACACCTTC	CASSDDGQGLGYTF	NA	NA	TRBV6-4	TRBJ1-2
TGCAGCGGGGGACAGACGAACACCGGGGAGCTGTTTTTT	CSGGQTNTGELFF	TRBD1	few	TRBV29-1	TRBJ2-2
TGTGCTAGCAGCTTAGGGGGAGGGCGTCCGCAGTTCTTC	CASSLGGGRPQFF	NA	NA	TRBV7-7	TRBJ2-1
TGTGCCAGCTCACCGCAGGGGGTCGGGCAGCCCCAGCATTTT	CASSPQGVGQPQHF	TRBD1	NA	TRBV18	TRBJ1-5
TGTGCCACCAGCAGATCCGGGGGGGAGAGCACAGATACGCAGTATTTT	CATSRSGGESTDTQYF	TRBD2	NA	TRBV15	TRBJ2-3
TGTGCCAGCTCACCTTCTCGGGAGAGTGGTGAAAAACTGTTTTTT	CASSPSRESGEKLFF	NA	few	TRBV18	TRBJ1-4
TGTGCCAGCAGTGTGCTTGGACAGCGGGATACGCAGTATTTT	CASSVLGQRDTQYF	NA	NA	TRBV7-6	TRBJ2-3
TGTGCCAGCAGTTTATTGGGACAGGGTCGGAATTCACCCCTCCACTTT	CASSLLGQGRNSPLHF	TRBD1	NA	TRBV28	TRBJ1-6
TGCGCCAGCAGTGTCGGACTAGCGAGGAACGAGCAGTACTTC	CASSVGLARNEQYF	TRBD2	NA	TRBV10-2	TRBJ2-7
TGTGCCAGCACGCCTAGGGGGGGGAGGCCCCAAGAGACCCAGTACTTC	CASTPRGGRPQETQYF	NA	NA	TRBV28	TRBJ2-5
TGCGCCAGCAGCGGATTAACAGGGGGCGCGTACGAGCAGTACTTC	CASSGLTGGAYEQYF	TRBD1	NA	TRBV5-1	TRBJ2-7
TGTGCCACCAGCAGAAACGGACCGGGAGAGGGGCAAGAGACCCAGTACTTC	CATSRNGPGEGQETQYF	NA	NA	TRBV15	TRBJ2-5
TGTGCCAGCAGTGAACGGGGGGGTGAGCAGTTCTTC	CASSERGGEQFF	TRBD2	NA	TRBV6-1	TRBJ2-1
TGTGCCAGCAGCTTACAGGGCGGGAGGGCAGATACGCAGTATTTT	CASSLQGGRADTQYF	TRBD2	NA	TRBV7-2	TRBJ2-3
TGTGCCAGCAGCTTGAGTGGAGGGCGGGAGTTAGATGAGCAGTTCTTC	CASSLSGGRELDEQFF	TRBD2	NA	TRBV5-4	TRBJ2-1
TGTGCCCCCCGCGGGGGAGAGGAGACCCAGTACTTC	CAPRGGEETQYF	TRBD2	once	TRBV6-1	TRBJ2-5
TGTGCCAGCAGTGAAAGTGGCACGGATACGCAGTATTTT	CASSESGTDTQYF	NA	few	TRBV6-1	TRBJ2-3
TGTGCCTGGACCCGAAGATCGACCCGGACACCCTTTAACTATGGCTACACCTTC	CAWTRRSTRTPFNYGYTF	NA	NA	TRBV30	TRBJ1-2
TGTGCCACCAGCAGAGTGAAAAGCGGGGGTCTCAATGAGCAGTTCTTC	CATSRVKSGGLNEQFF	TRBD2	NA	TRBV15	TRBJ2-1
TGTGCCAGCAGCTTACAGGGGCTGACCTACGAGCAGTACTTC	CASSLQGLTYEQYF	TRBD1	once	TRBV5-5	TRBJ2-7
TGTGCCAGCAGTTCACTAGCGGTCGCTCCAAAAGAGACCCAGTACTTC	CASSSLAVAPKETQYF	TRBD2	NA	TRBV25-1	TRBJ2-5
TGTGCCACCAGCAGAGGGACTACACGTGAGCAGTACTTC	CATSRGTTREQYF	NA	NA	TRBV15	TRBJ2-7
TGTGCCAGCAGACCGGGACAGGGCAATGAAAAACTGTTTTTT	CASRPGQGNEKLFF	TRBD1	few	TRBV6-1	TRBJ1-4
TGTGCCAGCGCTAGCGGTTACTTCTACGAGCAGTACTTC	CASASGYFYEQYF	TRBD2	few	TRBV11-1	TRBJ2-7
TGTGCCAGCAATGGGAGATCAATGAATGAGCAGTTCTTC	CASNGRSMNEQFF	NA	NA	TRBV6-5	TRBJ2-1
TGTGCCAGCAGCTTAGGCGGACAGGTCAATGAGCAGTTCTTC	CASSLGGQVNEQFF	TRBD1	NA	TRBV7-6	TRBJ2-1